This TCR beta chain was captured in a study of T-cell memory formation after mild COVID-19. For the study at large: TCR clusters showed largely donor specificity.

Study-level results: Clones that got smaller from day 15 to 85 had even CD4/CD8, while clones growing later tipped toward CD4+. Cross-reactive memory apparently joined, as some responding clones appeared in pre-infection memory.

A remark on this clonotype: Its antigen remains unidentified.

Germline assignment: CDR1 SGHRS and CDR2 YFSETQ. The ends lost 5 bases at V and 7 bases at J; junction bases unmatched: 12. CDR3 length: 15 amino acids. Libraries for TCRalpha and TCRbeta carried sample barcodes and unique molecular identifiers via 5'RACE. TCRdb reanalysed the 5' RACE reads using MiXCR and keeps one entry per CDR3 protein. Among about 450,000 distinct CDR3 sequences listed, 23% were seen once. The TCR comes from an adult woman who had mild COVID-19 (a few samples of this study predate the infection). Cell type and time point are not known. Sequenced sample: PBMCs or a T cell subset sorted from them (not recorded which). The rearrangement joins TRBV5-1 to TRBJ2-1, with TRBD2 matching over 7 bases. DNA of the CDR3: TGCGCCAGCAGTTCTAGAGGGAGGGTAGAAAATGAGCAGTTCTTC. Its translation is CASSSRGRVENEQFF.